These T cell receptor beta chains were read from a single sample in a study of blood T cell repertoires in COVID-19. Some clones are missing from TCRdb's copy, which holds only in-frame ones; the method was immunoSEQ multiplex PCR. The table records over 90,000 clones, more than 75% of them present only once. Sample: peripheral blood. All receptors derive from a human donor in a cohort sampled during active COVID-19. CDR3s include the opening cysteine and the closing phenylalanine or tryptophan. Fields, in order: D gene, V gene, J gene, clone size, CDR3 DNA, CDR3 protein. The D gene is left open where the match is weak. The size entry is marked missing in some rows and otherwise reads once, few, many or a size class.

d_gene: -; v_gene: TRBV7-2; j_gene: TRBJ1-2; abundance: -; CDR3nt: TGTGCCAGCAGCTTACAACCCCCGGGTCGGACACTCTATGGCTACACCTTC; CDR3aa: CASSLQPPGRTLYGYTF
d_gene: -; v_gene: TRBV6-5; j_gene: TRBJ2-1; abundance: -; CDR3nt: TGTGCCAGCAGGGCCGGGGTAGCGGCCTACAATGAGCAGTTCTTC; CDR3aa: CASRAGVAAYNEQFF
d_gene: -; v_gene: TRBV4-1; j_gene: TRBJ2-2; abundance: once; CDR3nt: TGCGCCAGCAGCCAAGGGCCAGGCGATAATGGGGTGCGTAAACGGGGAACCGGGGAGCTGTTTTTT; CDR3aa: CASSQGPGDNGVRKRGTGELFF
d_gene: -; v_gene: TRBV25-1; j_gene: TRBJ2-1; abundance: -; CDR3nt: TGTGCCAGCAGACGGGAGTTAAAGTCCAATGAGCAGTTCTTC; CDR3aa: CASRRELKSNEQFF
d_gene: -; v_gene: TRBV10-3; j_gene: TRBJ1-6; abundance: few; CDR3nt: TGTGCCAACCGGGGAGGGACCAATAATTCACCCCTCCACTTT; CDR3aa: CANRGGTNNSPLHF
d_gene: -; v_gene: TRBV27; j_gene: TRBJ2-1; abundance: -; CDR3nt: TGTGCCAGCTCCGGGACAACGGGAGGCTCCTACAATGAGCAGTTCTTC; CDR3aa: CASSGTTGGSYNEQFF
d_gene: -; v_gene: TRBV4-2; j_gene: TRBJ1-1; abundance: -; CDR3nt: TGTGCCAGCAGCCAAGACCGGGGGTCTTTCGCTGAAGCTTTCTTT; CDR3aa: CASSQDRGSFAEAFF
d_gene: TRBD1; v_gene: TRBV2; j_gene: TRBJ2-5; abundance: -; CDR3nt: TGTGCCAGCAAAGTTGGAGAGGGGGCGGGTCAAGAGACCCAGTACTTC; CDR3aa: CASKVGEGAGQETQYF
d_gene: TRBD2; v_gene: TRBV5-1; j_gene: TRBJ2-2; abundance: -; CDR3nt: TGCGCCAGCAGCTTGGAGCTAGCGGAGAACACCGGGGAGCTGTTTTTT; CDR3aa: CASSLELAENTGELFF
d_gene: -; v_gene: TRBV7-9; j_gene: TRBJ2-1; abundance: -; CDR3nt: TGTGCCAGCAGCTTAGGGGGGCAGAGCTCCTACAATGAGCAGTTCTTC; CDR3aa: CASSLGGQSSYNEQFF
d_gene: -; v_gene: TRBV29-1; j_gene: TRBJ1-3; abundance: -; CDR3nt: TGCAGCGTTGGACAGTCACCCTCTGGAAACACCATATATTTT; CDR3aa: CSVGQSPSGNTIYF
d_gene: -; v_gene: TRBV6-1; j_gene: TRBJ1-1; abundance: once; CDR3nt: TGTGCCAGCAGTGAAGACCGGGGGGACACTGAAGCTTTCTTT; CDR3aa: CASSEDRGDTEAFF
d_gene: TRBD2; v_gene: TRBV10-3; j_gene: TRBJ2-1; abundance: -; CDR3nt: TGTGCCATCAGCATGACTAGCGGGGCGAGGAATGAGCAGTTCTTC; CDR3aa: CAISMTSGARNEQFF
d_gene: -; v_gene: TRBV28; j_gene: TRBJ1-5; abundance: -; CDR3nt: TGTGCCAGCAGTTTACCACAAAATGTTAATCAGCCCCAGCATTTT; CDR3aa: CASSLPQNVNQPQHF
d_gene: -; v_gene: TRBV19; j_gene: TRBJ2-7; abundance: -; CDR3nt: TGTGCCAGTAGTGTGGCAGGGGAGTACGAGCAGTACTTC; CDR3aa: CASSVAGEYEQYF
d_gene: TRBD1; v_gene: TRBV9; j_gene: TRBJ2-2; abundance: -; CDR3nt: TGTGCCAGCAGAAATCCGGGACAGGGGACCGGGGAGCTGTTTTTT; CDR3aa: CASRNPGQGTGELFF
d_gene: TRBD2; v_gene: TRBV27; j_gene: TRBJ2-3; abundance: few; CDR3nt: TGTGCCAGCACTCCTTGGGCTAGCGGGAGGGGAGATACGCAGTATTTT; CDR3aa: CASTPWASGRGDTQYF
d_gene: TRBD1; v_gene: TRBV29-1; j_gene: TRBJ2-2; abundance: -; CDR3nt: TGCAGCGCGGACAGGGATGCCACCGGGGAGCTGTTTTTT; CDR3aa: CSADRDATGELFF
d_gene: TRBD1; v_gene: TRBV29-1; j_gene: TRBJ1-2; abundance: -; CDR3nt: TGCAGCGGCCGACAGGGTACGGATGGCTACACCTTC; CDR3aa: CSGRQGTDGYTF
d_gene: TRBD2; v_gene: TRBV28; j_gene: TRBJ2-1; abundance: -; CDR3nt: TGTGCCAGCAGCCCCTTAGCGGGCTCATTCTACAATGAGCAGTTCTTC; CDR3aa: CASSPLAGSFYNEQFF
d_gene: -; v_gene: TRBV6-6; j_gene: TRBJ1-1; abundance: -; CDR3nt: TGTGCCAGCAGTTACCCTACGACACCGAACACTGAAGCTTTCTTT; CDR3aa: CASSYPTTPNTEAFF
d_gene: TRBD2; v_gene: TRBV10-3; j_gene: TRBJ2-7; abundance: -; CDR3nt: TGTGCCATCAGTGATTACGTAGCGGGAGAGGGCTACGAGCAGTACTTC; CDR3aa: CAISDYVAGEGYEQYF
d_gene: -; v_gene: TRBV4-2; j_gene: TRBJ2-1; abundance: -; CDR3nt: TGTGCCAGCAGCTCCCCGAGGGATGAGCAGTTCTTC; CDR3aa: CASSSPRDEQFF
d_gene: -; v_gene: TRBV7-2; j_gene: TRBJ2-5; abundance: -; CDR3nt: TGTGCCAGCAGCTTAGTCCCCCAGGGGTGGGAGACCCAGTACTTC; CDR3aa: CASSLVPQGWETQYF
d_gene: TRBD2; v_gene: TRBV5-4; j_gene: TRBJ2-1; abundance: -; CDR3nt: TGTGCCAGCAGCTTGCCCCGGGGAGGGTACAATGAGCAGTTCTTC; CDR3aa: CASSLPRGGYNEQFF
d_gene: -; v_gene: TRBV7-3; j_gene: TRBJ2-2; abundance: -; CDR3nt: TGTGCCAGCAGCTTAACTGTCGGGAGCACCGGGGAGCTGTTTTTT; CDR3aa: CASSLTVGSTGELFF
d_gene: -; v_gene: TRBV4-3; j_gene: TRBJ2-7; abundance: many; CDR3nt: TGCGCCAGCAGCCCCTCGGGGAGTTACTCCTACGAGCAGTACTTC; CDR3aa: CASSPSGSYSYEQYF
d_gene: TRBD1; v_gene: TRBV19; j_gene: TRBJ1-2; abundance: few; CDR3nt: TGTGCCAGCACCATATGGACAGGGGAGGGCGGCTACACCTTC; CDR3aa: CASTIWTGEGGYTF
d_gene: -; v_gene: TRBV5-1; j_gene: TRBJ2-3; abundance: -; CDR3nt: TGCGCCAGCAGCTTGGCTAACCGCGGCGATGGAGATACGCAGTATTTT; CDR3aa: CASSLANRGDGDTQYF
d_gene: TRBD1; v_gene: TRBV11-3; j_gene: TRBJ1-1; abundance: -; CDR3nt: TGTGCCAGCAGTTCTAGCCGGACAGGTGAAGCTTTCTTT; CDR3aa: CASSSSRTGEAFF
d_gene: -; v_gene: TRBV4-1; j_gene: TRBJ2-3; abundance: -; CDR3nt: TGCGCCAGCAGCCTAAGATGGGACTCGATAAGCACAGATACGCAGTATTTT; CDR3aa: CASSLRWDSISTDTQYF
d_gene: -; v_gene: TRBV29-1; j_gene: TRBJ2-1; abundance: -; CDR3nt: TGCAGCGTCGCAGCGGGACATGGACATGGTGAGCAGTTCTTC; CDR3aa: CSVAAGHGHGEQFF
d_gene: TRBD2; v_gene: TRBV10-1; j_gene: TRBJ2-2; abundance: -; CDR3nt: TGCGTTGCGTGGCTAGCGGGTACCATTAACACCGGGGAGCTGTTTTTT; CDR3aa: CVAWLAGTINTGELFF
d_gene: -; v_gene: TRBV6-5; j_gene: TRBJ1-1; abundance: -; CDR3nt: TGTGCCAGCAGTTACGCAGAGAAGGGGGGGACTGAAGCTTTCTTT; CDR3aa: CASSYAEKGGTEAFF
d_gene: -; v_gene: TRBV18; j_gene: TRBJ2-3; abundance: -; CDR3nt: TGTGCCAGCTCACCACTCCGCGGGTCAGATACGCAGTATTTT; CDR3aa: CASSPLRGSDTQYF
d_gene: TRBD1; v_gene: TRBV7-2; j_gene: TRBJ1-6; abundance: -; CDR3nt: TGTGCCAGCAGCTTAGGACAGGGGTGGGTATCACCCCTCCACTTT; CDR3aa: CASSLGQGWVSPLHF
d_gene: -; v_gene: TRBV7-2; j_gene: TRBJ2-1; abundance: -; CDR3nt: TGTGCCAGCAGCTTTAACAACCCCTACAATGAGCAGTTCTTC; CDR3aa: CASSFNNPYNEQFF
d_gene: -; v_gene: TRBV7-2; j_gene: TRBJ2-3; abundance: -; CDR3nt: TGTGCCAGCAGCTTAGACAAGGGGTGGACAGATACGCAGTATTTT; CDR3aa: CASSLDKGWTDTQYF
d_gene: TRBD1; v_gene: TRBV24-1; j_gene: TRBJ2-2; abundance: -; CDR3nt: TGTGCCACCAGCCGGACAGGAGACATCGGGGAGCTGTTTTTT; CDR3aa: CATSRTGDIGELFF
d_gene: TRBD2; v_gene: TRBV7-3; j_gene: TRBJ2-2; abundance: -; CDR3nt: TGTGCCAGCAGCCCAGCTAGCGGGAGGAGGACCGGGGAGCTGTTTTTT; CDR3aa: CASSPASGRRTGELFF
d_gene: -; v_gene: TRBV6-5; j_gene: TRBJ2-3; abundance: -; CDR3nt: TGTGCCAGCGCCGGAGCCACAGATACGCAGTATTTT; CDR3aa: CASAGATDTQYF
d_gene: TRBD1; v_gene: TRBV18; j_gene: TRBJ2-1; abundance: -; CDR3nt: TGTGCCAGCTCACCACTTCCCCCCTCGACAGGGAGCTCCTACAATGAGCAGTTCTTC; CDR3aa: CASSPLPPSTGSSYNEQFF
d_gene: TRBD2; v_gene: TRBV5-4; j_gene: TRBJ2-7; abundance: -; CDR3nt: TGTGCCAGCAGCCCTTCCAGGACTAGCGGGAGGTACGAGCAGTACTTC; CDR3aa: CASSPSRTSGRYEQYF
d_gene: TRBD2; v_gene: TRBV28; j_gene: TRBJ2-7; abundance: -; CDR3nt: TGTGCCAGCAGCGTAGCGGGGGTCTCCTACGAGCAGTACTTC; CDR3aa: CASSVAGVSYEQYF
d_gene: -; v_gene: TRBV4-1; j_gene: TRBJ2-3; abundance: -; CDR3nt: TGCGCCAGCAAGCGCGATTCTAGCACAGATACGCAGTATTTT; CDR3aa: CASKRDSSTDTQYF
d_gene: -; v_gene: TRBV27; j_gene: TRBJ2-5; abundance: -; CDR3nt: TGTGCCGGTCTTAGGGGCCCTCAAGAGACCCAGTACTTC; CDR3aa: CAGLRGPQETQYF
d_gene: TRBD2; v_gene: TRBV9; j_gene: TRBJ2-1; abundance: -; CDR3nt: TGTGCCAGCAGCGGACTAGCGGGAGGGCCTTCCTACAATGAGCAGTTCTTC; CDR3aa: CASSGLAGGPSYNEQFF